The rows below give T cell receptor beta chains drawn from one sample of a study of patients and donors after allogeneic stem cell transplantation. TCRdb reprocessed the RT-PCR reads via MiXCR and lists one record per CDR3 protein. The table records tens of thousands of distinct CDR3 sequences, 45% to 50% of them present only once. What was sequenced was blood, either unsorted or a sorted T cell fraction (not recorded which). These receptors all stem from a human donor who was either an allogeneic HSCT recipient or a stem cell or donor lymphocyte infusion donor (not recorded which). It is not recorded whose cells these are; they may come from a transplant donor. Both conserved end residues are part of each CDR3. A D gene is named only where the DNA matches it firmly. Size is omitted from some rows. Given values are once, few, many or a class for expanded clones.

d_gene: TRBD2
abundance: NA
j_gene: TRBJ2-5
v_gene: TRBV29-1
CDR3nt: TGCAGCGTTGAAGGCTCGGGCGGGAGCCATCAAGAGACCCAGTACTTC
CDR3aa: CSVEGSGGSHQETQYF

d_gene: NA
abundance: NA
j_gene: TRBJ1-5
v_gene: TRBV29-1
CDR3nt: TGCAGCGTTCAGACAGGCGGAGGTCAGCCCCAGCATTTT
CDR3aa: CSVQTGGGQPQHF

d_gene: TRBD1
abundance: once
j_gene: TRBJ1-1
v_gene: TRBV7-3
CDR3nt: TGTGCCACCAGCGAGGGGGCTTCAGGAACTGAAGCTTTCTTT
CDR3aa: CATSEGASGTEAFF

d_gene: NA
abundance: NA
j_gene: TRBJ1-3
v_gene: TRBV14
CDR3nt: TGTGCCAGCAGCCCCGCCGGGGTTGACACCATATATTTT
CDR3aa: CASSPAGVDTIYF

d_gene: NA
abundance: NA
j_gene: TRBJ1-2
v_gene: TRBV4-3
CDR3nt: TGCGCCAGCAGCCAGGGGGGACAAAACTATGGCTACACCTTC
CDR3aa: CASSQGGQNYGYTF

d_gene: NA
abundance: NA
j_gene: TRBJ2-7
v_gene: TRBV12-3/TRBV12-4
CDR3nt: TGTGCCAGCAGCTTCGGGGCAGGCCCATTCTACGAGCAGTACTTC
CDR3aa: CASSFGAGPFYEQYF

d_gene: NA
abundance: NA
j_gene: TRBJ1-2
v_gene: TRBV27
CDR3nt: TGTGCCAGCAGAGATGGGGGTGGGAACTATGGCTACACCTTC
CDR3aa: CASRDGGGNYGYTF

d_gene: TRBD1
abundance: NA
j_gene: TRBJ1-6
v_gene: TRBV7-6
CDR3nt: TGTGCCAGCAGCTCGTCAGGGGGTAATTCACCCCTCCACTTT
CDR3aa: CASSSSGGNSPLHF

d_gene: NA
abundance: NA
j_gene: TRBJ2-1
v_gene: TRBV7-9
CDR3nt: TGTGCCAGCAGCTGGTCCGTGGCTAGCGAGAATGAGCAGTTCTTC
CDR3aa: CASSWSVASENEQFF

d_gene: NA
abundance: NA
j_gene: TRBJ1-2
v_gene: TRBV12-3/TRBV12-4
CDR3nt: TGTGCCAGCAGTTTAATAGGTGGACATGGCTACACCTTC
CDR3aa: CASSLIGGHGYTF

d_gene: TRBD1
abundance: once
j_gene: TRBJ1-5
v_gene: TRBV20-1
CDR3nt: TGCAGCGCTAGAGCCGCTGACAGGGGAGCCAATCAGCCCCAGCATTTT
CDR3aa: CSARAADRGANQPQHF

d_gene: NA
abundance: NA
j_gene: TRBJ1-1
v_gene: TRBV7-8
CDR3nt: TGTGCCAGCAGCTTATTCGTACCAGCAACTGAAGCTTTCTTT
CDR3aa: CASSLFVPATEAFF

d_gene: TRBD1
abundance: few
j_gene: TRBJ1-5
v_gene: TRBV4-2
CDR3nt: TGTGCCAGCAGCCGAGACGGGACAGTCAATCAGCCCCAGCATTTT
CDR3aa: CASSRDGTVNQPQHF

d_gene: NA
abundance: NA
j_gene: TRBJ1-5
v_gene: TRBV12-3/TRBV12-4
CDR3nt: TGTGCCCTCCAGGACCTCGATCAGCCCCAGCATTTT
CDR3aa: CALQDLDQPQHF

d_gene: TRBD1
abundance: NA
j_gene: TRBJ1-4
v_gene: TRBV2
CDR3nt: TGTGCCAGCAGGGGGGACAGGGTGAAAGAAAAACTGTTTTTT
CDR3aa: CASRGDRVKEKLFF